The 31 T cell receptor beta chains below were found in one sample sequenced in a study of T cells after posttransplantation cyclophosphamide. Busulfan-fludarabine conditioning, marrow transplant, and cyclophosphamide on days +3 and +4 were administered. Sequenced by immunoSEQ multiplex PCR; TCRdb stores in-frame clones only, minus some. The data contain some 19,000 clones, around 68% of them singletons. The sequences come from PBMCs, collected after an allogeneic stem cell transplant with post-transplant cyclophosphamide. The receptors here all came from a male patient between 25 and 39 years old who received an allogeneic stem cell transplant from a related donor, was CMV-positive, and had acute GVHD only. T cells may partly derive from the graft donor.

Remarks on this clone: Additional DNA sequences in this sample encode the identical CDR3. The V gene is TRBV18, the J gene TRBJ2-4; the match to TRBD1 covers 9 bases. The trim removed 3 bases at V and 5 bases at J, leaving 2 bases unmatched. The CDR3 totals 14 residues. The germline V gene encodes CDR1 KGHSH and CDR2 LQKENI. CDR3 sequence: CASSPRTGENIQYF. The CDR3 DNA sequence: TGTGCCAGCTCACCTCGGACAGGGGAAAACATTCAGTACTTC.

This rearrangement joins TRBV18 to TRBJ2-5; TRBD1 agrees at 8 bases. The CDR3 is made up of 14 amino acids. Losses at the gene ends were 4 bases for V and 1 base for J; bases not matched to a gene: 2. Germline loops: CDR1 KGHSH, CDR2 LQKENI. CDR3 bases: TGTGCCAGCTCACGGGGACAGGCCCAAGAGACCCAGTACTTC. This codes for CASSRGQAQETQYF.

V and J are TRBV4-3 and TRBJ1-6; D not certain. CDR1 is LGHNA and CDR2 is YSLEER in the germline V gene. V dropped 1 base and J dropped 7 bases, with 14 bases sitting between them. The CDR3 consists of 16 residues. CDR3 nucleotide sequence: TGCGCCAGCAGCCAAGCCCTCGGGGTGATGAATTCACCCCTCCACTTT. Protein: CASSQALGVMNSPLHF.

V usage is TRBV5-1 and J usage is TRBJ2-1; 12 positions match TRBD2. Per the germline V gene, CDR1 is SGHRS and CDR2 is YFSETQ. The CDR3 sequence is 18 residues long. Losses at the gene ends were 1 base for V and 4 bases for J; bases not matched to a gene: 9. In DNA form, the CDR3 reads TGCGCCAGCAGCTTGACTAGCGGGGGGCCGCACAAGTACAATGAGCAGTTCTTC. Translating gives CASSLTSGGPHKYNEQFF.

The chain is built from TRBV9 and TRBJ2-2, with 9 bases identical to TRBD2. Unmatched junction bases numbered 2, after V lost 1 base and J lost 1 base. This CDR3 region has 16 residues. The germline CDR1 and CDR2 sequences are SGDLS and YYNGEE. The DNA of the CDR3 is TGTGCCAGCAGCGTACTAGCGGGGTTGAACACCGGGGAGCTGTTTTTT. Its protein is CASSVLAGLNTGELFF.

In this sample, this clone turned up a few times. The chain combines TRBV11-3 with TRBJ1-1, with a possible D match to TRBD1 (5 bases). Trimming shortened V by 4 bases and J by 1 base, and 7 bases separated the two germline ends. This CDR3 comprises 13 residues. Per the germline V gene, CDR1 is SGHNT and CDR2 is YENEEA. The CDR3 region has the DNA TGTGCCAGCAGCTCCCAGGGGAACACTGAAGCTTTCTTT. This sequence encodes CASSSQGNTEAFF.

The chain has TRBV9 and TRBJ2-5, with TRBD1 matching over 7 bases. With 3 bases clipped from V and 1 base from J, the junction kept 6 bases outside the gene matches. CDR3 size: 15 residues. Germline loops: CDR1 SGDLS, CDR2 YYNGEE. Here the CDR3 reads CASSASTGIQETQYF. In DNA form, the CDR3 reads TGTGCCAGCAGCGCATCGACAGGGATCCAAGAGACCCAGTACTTC.

V usage is TRBV5-1 and J usage is TRBJ1-2; the D gene is possibly TRBD1 (6 bases). Germline loops: CDR1 SGHRS, CDR2 YFSETQ. This CDR3 comprises 16 residues. Trimming took 4 bases from V and 5 from J, leaving 21 bases between them. Here the CDR3 DNA reads TGCGCCAGCAGCCCAATAACGCGGGGGGCGAGATATGGCTACACCTTC. Amino acids: CASSPITRGARYGYTF.

This clone was detected only once. This chain joins TRBV5-5 and TRBJ1-5; D is uncertain. Germline assignment: CDR1 SGHKS and CDR2 YYEKEE (reference sequence). The CDR3 covers 15 residues. Trimming removed 0 bases at V and 1 base at J, with 8 bases between. CDR3 region: CASSLAGGSNQPQHF. The DNA of the CDR3 is TGTGCCAGCAGCTTGGCCGGAGGGAGCAATCAGCCCCAGCATTTT. Complete variable domain (other parts from reference TRBV5-5 and TRBJ1-5): DAGVTQSPTHLIKTRGQQVTLRCSPISGHKSVSWYQQVLGQGPQFIFQYYEKEERGRGNFPDRFSARQFPNYSSELNVNALLLGDSALYLCASSLAGGSNQPQHFGDGTRLSIL.

The genes are TRBV6-6 and TRBJ1-2; 11 bases line up with TRBD1. The CDR3 covers 14 residues. With V trimmed by 7 bases and J by 4 bases, 5 bases remained unmatched. From germline, CDR1 is MNHNY and CDR2 SVGAGI (reference sequence). The CDR3 loop is CASIGGTGGYGYTF. The CDR3 nucleotides are TGTGCCAGCATTGGTGGGACAGGGGGCTATGGCTACACCTTC.

The rearrangement uses TRBV4-3 and TRBJ2-1, with TRBD1 identical over 7 bases. This CDR3 region has 16 residues. Germline V gene sequence: CDR1 LGHNA, CDR2 YSLEER. Trimming removed 1 base from V and 4 bases from J; junction bases left unmatched: 7. CDR3 sequence: CASSQVPSDRYNEQFF. The CDR3 DNA is TGCGCCAGCAGCCAAGTCCCCTCGGACAGGTACAATGAGCAGTTCTTC.

This clone was recorded a few times. The rearrangement joins TRBV2 to TRBJ2-5; 11 bases fit TRBD2. CDR3 length: 16 amino acids. Trimming cost V 6 bases and J 5 bases; bases outside gene matches: 11. The V gene's germline CDR1 is SNHLY and CDR2 FYNNEI. DNA for the CDR3: TGTGCCAGCAGACCAGTTAGCGGGGGGGCAGCTGAGACCCAGTACTTC. Translation: CASRPVSGGAAETQYF.

This clone was found many times. V gene TRBV29-1 combines with J gene TRBJ1-2; D ambiguous. The CDR3 length is 12 residues. Germline V lookup: CDR1 SQVTM, CDR2 ANQGSEA. Trimming took off 4 bases at V and 8 bases at J, with 14 bases between the two ends. CDR3 sequence: CSVAGLREGYTF. CDR3 DNA: TGCAGCGTTGCCGGGCTACGGGAGGGCTACACCTTC.

This clone has just one count. The V call is TRBV4-2, the J call TRBJ1-6, with D possibly TRBD1 on 6 matching bases. Per the germline V gene, CDR1 is LGHNA and CDR2 is YNFKEQ. The CDR3 consists of 13 residues. V was shortened by 4 bases and J by 17 bases, with 18 bases between the two germline ends. CDR3 DNA sequence: TGTGCCAGCAGCCCCCCACAGGGCCTACCTTTCCACTTT. Amino acid sequence: CASSPPQGLPFHF.

The CDR3 sequence is CASSPPGQGFGELFF. The CDR3 nucleotides are TGTGCCAGCTCACCACCGGGACAGGGGTTCGGGGAGCTGTTTTTT. The rearrangement links TRBV18 to TRBJ2-2, with 10 bases that match TRBD1. The length of the CDR3 is 15 residues. Germline V gene sequence: CDR1 KGHSH, CDR2 LQKENI. V shed 0 bases and J 7 bases; nucleotides not matched to a gene: 2.

The chain employs TRBV15 and TRBJ2-3, with D maybe TRBD1 (6 bases). Trimming pared 4 bases from V and 0 bases from J, leaving 11 bases between. Germline V lookup: CDR1 LNHNV, CDR2 YYDKDF (reference sequence). The CDR3 runs 15 residues. CDR3 amino acids: CATSMGAGSTDTQYF. The CDR3 DNA reads TGTGCCACCAGCATGGGGGCCGGGAGCACAGATACGCAGTATTTT.

The chain employs TRBV6-4 and TRBJ2-3; 9 nucleotides agree with TRBD1. The CDR3 runs to 15 residues. CDR1 is MRHNA and CDR2 is SNTAGT in the germline V gene. With V trimmed by 5 bases and J by 4 bases, 7 bases remained unmatched. CDR3: CASSRGQGFADTQYF. CDR3 sequence (DNA): TGTGCCAGCAGTCGTGGACAGGGGTTTGCAGATACGCAGTATTTT.

A single count supports this clone. The chain employs TRBV12-5 and TRBJ1-4; D unclear. CDR1 is LGHNT, CDR2 FRNRAP, per germline. The CDR3 runs 13 residues. The V gene lost 0 bases and the J gene lost 6 bases, with 5 bases spanning the gap. The CDR3 region has the DNA TGTGCTAGTGGTTTGGTCGGTGATGAAAAACTGTTTTTT. Amino acid sequence: CASGLVGDEKLFF. The whole variable domain, filled in from reference TRBV12-5 and TRBJ1-4, reads DARVTQTPRHKVTEMGQEVTMRCQPILGHNTVFWYRQTMMQGLELLAYFRNRAPLDDSGMPKDRFSAEMPDATLATLKIQPSEPRDSAVYFCASGLVGDEKLFFGSGTQLSVL.

This chain connects TRBV7-2 to TRBJ2-7, with D unresolved. Deletions cut 3 bases from V and 1 base from J, with 7 bases between. The CDR3 totals 13 residues. Looked up from germline, CDR1 is SGHTA and CDR2 is FQGNSA. The CDR3 loop is CASSFSVSYEQYF. The CDR3 DNA is TGTGCCAGCAGCTTCTCAGTTTCCTACGAGCAGTACTTC. Full variable domain (rest looked up from reference TRBV7-2 and TRBJ2-7): GAGVSQSPSNKVTEKGKDVELRCDPISGHTALYWYRQSLGQGLEFLIYFQGNSAPDKSGLPSDRFSAERTGGSVSTLTIQRTQQEDSAVYLCASSFSVSYEQYFGPGTRLTVT.

This chain joins TRBV7-2 and TRBJ2-7, with 10 bases lining up with TRBD1. CDR3 length: 14 amino acids. Germline assignment: CDR1 SGHTA and CDR2 FQGNSA. V gave up 5 bases and J gave up 2 bases; unmatched junction bases: 3. CDR3 residues: CASSLGTGAYEQYF. CDR3 sequence (DNA): TGTGCCAGCAGCCTCGGGACAGGGGCCTACGAGCAGTACTTC.

This rearrangement joins TRBV18 to TRBJ1-2; D is perhaps TRBD1 (5 bases). The CDR3 sequence is 13 residues long. Germline CDR1 and CDR2: KGHSH and LQKENI. Trimming left V 2 bases short and J 3 bases short, with 7 bases between. For the CDR3, the DNA is TGTGCCAGCTCACCAGACAGCGACTATGGCTACACCTTC. Protein sequence: CASSPDSDYGYTF.

V gene TRBV28 combines with J gene TRBJ1-5, with D unresolved. There are 13 residues in the CDR3. Trimming removed 10 bases from V and 0 bases from J, with 10 bases in between. The germline CDR1 and CDR2 sequences are MDHEN and SYDVKM. The CDR3, as DNA: TGTGCCAACGGACGGGATAGCAATCAGCCCCAGCATTTT. Amino acid sequence: CANGRDSNQPQHF.

This chain joins TRBV30 and TRBJ1-3, with D tentatively TRBD1 (5 bases). CDR3 size: 14 residues. The V end lost 8 bases, the J end lost 0 bases, and 14 bases lay between the germline ends. Germline V gives CDR1 GTSNPN, CDR2 SVGIG (reference sequence). CDR3: CAGPRGDSGNTIYF. CDR3 sequence (DNA): TGTGCCGGGCCCCGGGGGGACTCTGGAAACACCATATATTTT.

The V gene is TRBV27, the J gene TRBJ1-1; D is unresolved. V was pared by 2 bases and J by 1 base, with 11 bases between. The CDR3 contains 15 residues. Per germline, CDR1 MNHEY and CDR2 SMNVEV (reference sequence). The CDR3 region has the DNA TGTGCCAGCAGTTTAAATAACAGAAAGAACACTGAAGCTTTCTTT. This translates into CASSLNNRKNTEAFF.

The CDR3 loop is CASSIAPSLRQNTEAFF. The CDR3 region has the DNA TGTGCCAGTAGTATAGCCCCGTCTCTCAGGCAGAACACTGAAGCTTTCTTT. The genes are TRBV19 and TRBJ1-1; D call uncertain. This CDR3 has 17 amino acids. V dropped 1 base and J dropped 1 base, with 16 bases sitting between them. Germline CDR1 is LNHDA and CDR2 is SQIVND (reference sequence).

This chain connects TRBV30 to TRBJ1-3; 10 bases align to TRBD1. The germline CDR1 and CDR2 sequences are GTSNPN and SVGIG (reference sequence). There are 17 residues in the CDR3. Trimming removed 5 bases from V and 6 bases from J; junction bases left unmatched: 16. CDR3 nucleotides: TGTGCCTGGTCCGGGACAGGGGCCGGGAGATCGATAAACACCATATATTTT. Encoded protein: CAWSGTGAGRSINTIYF.

The chain joins TRBV5-1 to TRBJ2-3; perhaps TRBD2 as D (5 bases). The ends were cut back, 0 bases at V and 4 bases at J, with 12 bases in the middle. Germline loops: CDR1 SGHRS, CDR2 YFSETQ. The CDR3 contains 15 residues. The CDR3 loop is CASSLGGLRADTQYF. CDR3 bases: TGCGCCAGCAGCTTGGGTGGACTTCGGGCAGATACGCAGTATTTT.

This clone was detected a few times. V is TRBV9 and J is TRBJ2-1; TRBD1 aligns across 9 bases. The CDR3 length is 15 residues. From germline, CDR1 is SGDLS and CDR2 YYNGEE. After removal of 0 bases from V and 5 bases from J, the junction contained 3 bases not matched to a gene. The CDR3 region has the DNA TGTGCCAGCAGCGTAGTACAGGGGGCCAACAATGAGCAGTTCTTC. Protein: CASSVVQGANNEQFF.

As DNA, the CDR3 is TGCGCCAGCAGCCAAGATCCTCTAGCGGAATACTACGAGCAGTACTTC. Its protein is CASSQDPLAEYYEQYF. V and J are TRBV4-3 and TRBJ2-7; 7 bases agree with TRBD2. CDR3 length equals 16 residues. Germline-derived CDR1 and CDR2 are LGHNA and YSLEER. The trim removed 0 bases at V and 3 bases at J, leaving 8 bases unmatched.

V is TRBV27 and J is TRBJ1-5; D is perhaps TRBD1 (5 bases). The V gene's germline CDR1 is MNHEY and CDR2 SMNVEV (reference sequence). The CDR3 consists of 14 residues. V was trimmed by 6 bases and J by 1 base, leaving 10 bases between them. CDR3 in amino acids: CASSLQESNQPQHF. The CDR3, as DNA: TGTGCCAGCAGCCTACAGGAAAGCAATCAGCCCCAGCATTTT.

The rearrangement joins TRBV7-9 to TRBJ1-4, with D maybe TRBD1 (5 bases). V was clipped by 1 base and J by 2 bases, with 8 bases between them. Germline V CDR1 and CDR2: SEHNR, FQNEAQ (reference sequence). This CDR3 comprises 15 residues. The CDR3 DNA is TGTGCCAGCAGCTTAGTGGAGGGGACTAATGAAAAACTGTTTTTT. This sequence encodes CASSLVEGTNEKLFF. The full variable domain, in which reference TRBV7-9 and TRBJ1-4 provide the parts outside the CDR3, is DTGVSQNPRHKITKRGQNVTFRCDPISEHNRLYWYRQTLGQGPEFLTYFQNEAQLEKSRLLSDRFSAERPKGSFSTLEIQRTEQGDSAMYLCASSLVEGTNEKLFFGSGTQLSVL.